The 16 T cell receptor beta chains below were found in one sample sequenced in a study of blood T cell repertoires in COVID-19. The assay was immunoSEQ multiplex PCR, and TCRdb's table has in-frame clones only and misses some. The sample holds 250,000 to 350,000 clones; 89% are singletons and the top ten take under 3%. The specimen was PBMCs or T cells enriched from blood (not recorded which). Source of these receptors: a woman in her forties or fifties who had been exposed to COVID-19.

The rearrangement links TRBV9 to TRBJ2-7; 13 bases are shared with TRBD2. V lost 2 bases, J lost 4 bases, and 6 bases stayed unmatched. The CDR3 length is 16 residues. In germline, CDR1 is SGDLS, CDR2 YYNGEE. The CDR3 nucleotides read TGTGCCAGCAGCGTCTCACTAGCGGGGGGGCTTTACGAGCAGTACTTC. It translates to CASSVSLAGGLYEQYF.

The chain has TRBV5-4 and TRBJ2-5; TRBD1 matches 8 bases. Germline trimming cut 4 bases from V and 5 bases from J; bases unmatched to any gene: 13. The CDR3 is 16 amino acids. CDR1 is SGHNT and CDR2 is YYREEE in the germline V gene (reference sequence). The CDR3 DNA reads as TGTGCCAGCAGCCCAGGGGGCCTCGCCGTCCAGGAGACCCAGTACTTC. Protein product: CASSPGGLAVQETQYF.

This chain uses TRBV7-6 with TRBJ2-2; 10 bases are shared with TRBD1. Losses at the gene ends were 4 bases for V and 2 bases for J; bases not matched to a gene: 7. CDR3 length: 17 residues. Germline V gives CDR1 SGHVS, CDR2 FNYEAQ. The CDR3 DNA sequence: TGTGCCAGCAGCTGGACCGGGACAGGGGCCAACACCGGGGAGCTGTTTTTT. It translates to CASSWTGTGANTGELFF.

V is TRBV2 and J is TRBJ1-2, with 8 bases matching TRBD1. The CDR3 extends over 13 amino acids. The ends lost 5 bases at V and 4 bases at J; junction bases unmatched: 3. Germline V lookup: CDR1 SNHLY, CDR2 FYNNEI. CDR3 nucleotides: TGTGCCAGCAGTACCGGGACAGGCTATGGCTACACCTTC. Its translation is CASSTGTGYGYTF.

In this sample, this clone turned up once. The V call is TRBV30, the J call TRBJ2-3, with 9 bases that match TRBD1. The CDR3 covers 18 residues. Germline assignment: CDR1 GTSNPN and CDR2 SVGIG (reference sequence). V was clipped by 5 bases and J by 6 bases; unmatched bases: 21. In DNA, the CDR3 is TGTGCCTGGGATCCGGGACAGGGTATTAGTTATAGATCGGATACGCAGTATTTT. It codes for CAWDPGQGISYRSDTQYF.

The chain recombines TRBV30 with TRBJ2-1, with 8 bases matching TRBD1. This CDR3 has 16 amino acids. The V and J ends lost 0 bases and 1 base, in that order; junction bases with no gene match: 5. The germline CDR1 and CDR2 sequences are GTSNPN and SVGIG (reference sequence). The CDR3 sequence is CAWSVPRTGSYNEQFF. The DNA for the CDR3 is TGTGCCTGGAGTGTACCCCGGACAGGGTCCTACAATGAGCAGTTCTTC.

The CDR3 coding sequence is TGTGCCATCAGTGACGGGGGGGGAGGCACAGATACGCAGTATTTT. Residues: CAISDGGGGTDTQYF. The chain employs TRBV10-3 and TRBJ2-3, with 8 bases lining up with TRBD2. The length of the CDR3 is 15 residues. Germline V gene data show CDR1 as ENHRY and CDR2 as SYGVKD. J gave up 1 base and V 3 bases, and 3 bases lay outside the gene matches.

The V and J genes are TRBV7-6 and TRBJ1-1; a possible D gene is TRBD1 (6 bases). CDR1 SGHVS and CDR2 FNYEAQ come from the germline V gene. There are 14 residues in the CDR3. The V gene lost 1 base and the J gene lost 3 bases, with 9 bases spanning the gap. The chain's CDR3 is CASSLVGGDTEAFF. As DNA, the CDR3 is TGTGCCAGCAGCTTAGTAGGGGGGGACACTGAAGCTTTCTTT.

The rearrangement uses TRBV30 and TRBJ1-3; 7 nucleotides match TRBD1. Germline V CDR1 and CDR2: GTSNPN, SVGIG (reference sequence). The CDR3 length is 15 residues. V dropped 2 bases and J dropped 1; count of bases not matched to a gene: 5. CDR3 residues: CAWSLAGGSGNTIYF. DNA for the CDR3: TGTGCCTGGAGTCTCGCAGGGGGATCTGGAAACACCATATATTTT.

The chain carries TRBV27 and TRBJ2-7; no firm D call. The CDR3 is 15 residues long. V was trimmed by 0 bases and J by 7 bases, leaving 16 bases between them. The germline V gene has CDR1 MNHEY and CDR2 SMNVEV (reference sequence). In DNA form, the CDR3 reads TGTGCCAGCAGTTTATCGAATAAGGAGAACTGGGAGCAGTACTTC. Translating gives CASSLSNKENWEQYF.

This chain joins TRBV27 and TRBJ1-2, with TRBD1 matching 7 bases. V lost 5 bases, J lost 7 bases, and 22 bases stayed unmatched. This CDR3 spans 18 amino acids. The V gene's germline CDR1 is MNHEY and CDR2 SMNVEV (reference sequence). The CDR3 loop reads CASSLEGSTGTVMRGYTF. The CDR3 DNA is TGTGCCAGCAGTCTCGAGGGCTCAACCGGGACAGTGATGCGTGGCTACACCTTC.

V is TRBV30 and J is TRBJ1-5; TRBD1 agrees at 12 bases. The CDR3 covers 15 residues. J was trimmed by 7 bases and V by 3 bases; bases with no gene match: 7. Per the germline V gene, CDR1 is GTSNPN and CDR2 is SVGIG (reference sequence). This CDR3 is CAWRPGTGGGQPQHF. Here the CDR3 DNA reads TGTGCCTGGAGACCCGGGACAGGGGGCGGGCAGCCCCAGCATTTT. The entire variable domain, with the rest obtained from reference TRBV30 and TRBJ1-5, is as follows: SQTIHQWPATLVQPVGSPLSLECTVEGTSNPNLYWYRQAAGRGLQLLFYSVGIGQISSEVPQNLSASRPQDRQFILSSKKLLLSDSGFYLCAWRPGTGGGQPQHFGDGTRLSIL.

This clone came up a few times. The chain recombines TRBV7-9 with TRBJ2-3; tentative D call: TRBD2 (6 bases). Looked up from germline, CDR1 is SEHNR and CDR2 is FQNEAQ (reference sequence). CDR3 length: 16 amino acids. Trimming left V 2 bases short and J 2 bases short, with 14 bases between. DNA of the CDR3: TGTGCCAGCAGCTTATTGGCGGGGCGGCTCACAGATACGCAGTATTTT. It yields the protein CASSLLAGRLTDTQYF.

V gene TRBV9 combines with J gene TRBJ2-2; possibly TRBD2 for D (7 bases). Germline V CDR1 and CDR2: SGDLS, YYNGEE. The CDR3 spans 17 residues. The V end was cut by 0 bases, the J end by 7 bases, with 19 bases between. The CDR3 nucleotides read TGTGCCAGCAGCGTAGCCTTATGGGGGGGCCCCAGCGGGGAGCTGTTTTTT. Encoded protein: CASSVALWGGPSGELFF.

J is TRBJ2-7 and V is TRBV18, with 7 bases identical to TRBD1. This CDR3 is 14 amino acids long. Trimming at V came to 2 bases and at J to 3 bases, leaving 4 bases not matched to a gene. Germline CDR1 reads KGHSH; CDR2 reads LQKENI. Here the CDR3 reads CASSPAAGGYEQYF. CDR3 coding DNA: TGTGCCAGCTCACCAGCGGCAGGGGGCTACGAGCAGTACTTC.

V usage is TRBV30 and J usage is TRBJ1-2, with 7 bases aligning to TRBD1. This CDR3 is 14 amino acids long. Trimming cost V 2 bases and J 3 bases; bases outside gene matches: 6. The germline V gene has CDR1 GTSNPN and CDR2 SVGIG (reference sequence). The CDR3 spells CAWSSTGLDYGYTF. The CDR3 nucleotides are TGTGCCTGGAGTTCGACAGGGTTGGACTATGGCTACACCTTC.